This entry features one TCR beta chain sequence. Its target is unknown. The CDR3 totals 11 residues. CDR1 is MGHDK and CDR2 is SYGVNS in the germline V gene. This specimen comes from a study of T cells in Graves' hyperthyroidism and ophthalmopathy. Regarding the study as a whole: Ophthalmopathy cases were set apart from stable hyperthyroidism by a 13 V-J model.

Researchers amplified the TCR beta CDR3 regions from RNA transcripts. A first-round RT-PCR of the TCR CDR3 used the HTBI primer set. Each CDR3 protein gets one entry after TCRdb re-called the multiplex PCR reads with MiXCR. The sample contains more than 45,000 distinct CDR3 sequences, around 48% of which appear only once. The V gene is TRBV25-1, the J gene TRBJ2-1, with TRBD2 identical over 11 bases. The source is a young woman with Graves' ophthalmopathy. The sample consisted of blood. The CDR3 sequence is CALAGENEQFF. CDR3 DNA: TGTGCACTAGCGGGAGAAAATGAGCAGTTCTTC.